This T cell receptor (beta chain) comes out of a study of regulatory T cells in long-lasting Graves disease. The authors built TCR beta libraries using iRepertoire HTBI primers and Arm-PCR of CDR3 regions. TCRdb re-analysed the multiplex PCR reads in MiXCR, keeping a single row per CDR3 protein. Found here are roughly 610,000 distinct CDR3 sequences, 15% to 20% of them singletons; the top ten hold around 12%. Comments on this clonotype: Its target is not known.

Time point in this sample: newly diagnosed GD, antithyroid drugs for less than 3 months. From PBMCs, RNA was extracted and then used to make the TCR library. Diagnosing Graves' disease relied on the American Thyroid Association guidelines. J lost 4 bases, V lost 4 bases, and 4 bases had no gene match. Germline V CDR1 and CDR2: SEHNR, FQNEAQ (reference sequence). The CDR3 totals 15 residues. Study-level points and caveats: Persistent disease showed a preference for TRBV28, TRBJ1-2 and TRBJ2-5.

These same data were also listed under a study on T cells in Graves' hyperthyroidism and ophthalmopathy. That work states: Patients showing uncontrolled infection, other autoimmune disease, pregnancy or lactation were ineligible. The diagnostic basis comprised clinical symptoms, serum thyroxine and TRAb, thyroid ultrasound and orbital computed tomography.

Sequencing was performed on peripheral blood mononuclear cells (PBMCs), taken at new diagnosis, from a patient treated with antithyroid drugs. This TCR was recovered from a man between 18 and 29 years old with Graves disease. The genes are TRBV7-9 and TRBJ1-6, with 7 bases identical to TRBD1. CDR3 sequence reads: CASSSTTGYNSPLHF. The CDR3 nucleotides are TGTGCCAGCAGCTCAACGACAGGGTATAATTCACCCCTCCACTTT.